The entry below gives a single T cell receptor (beta chain) sequence along with its context. V was pared by 0 bases and J by 5 bases, with 17 bases between. CDR3 length: 16 residues. Germline loops: CDR1 SGHRS, CDR2 YFSETQ. Here immunoSEQ multiplex PCR was the method, and the copy in TCRdb shows in-frame clones only, minus some. In the table there are about 210,000 clones, about four fifths of which are singletons. This sample was taken from a study of blood T cell repertoires in COVID-19. The sample comprised peripheral blood. This chain connects TRBV5-1 to TRBJ1-1, with a weak D call TRBD1 (6 bases). This clonotype originated in a middle-aged woman with active or convalescent COVID-19. The CDR3 coding sequence is TGCGCCAGCAGCTTGGGTCCCGAACAGGGCAGGACTGAAGCTTTCTTT. This gives the protein CASSLGPEQGRTEAFF.